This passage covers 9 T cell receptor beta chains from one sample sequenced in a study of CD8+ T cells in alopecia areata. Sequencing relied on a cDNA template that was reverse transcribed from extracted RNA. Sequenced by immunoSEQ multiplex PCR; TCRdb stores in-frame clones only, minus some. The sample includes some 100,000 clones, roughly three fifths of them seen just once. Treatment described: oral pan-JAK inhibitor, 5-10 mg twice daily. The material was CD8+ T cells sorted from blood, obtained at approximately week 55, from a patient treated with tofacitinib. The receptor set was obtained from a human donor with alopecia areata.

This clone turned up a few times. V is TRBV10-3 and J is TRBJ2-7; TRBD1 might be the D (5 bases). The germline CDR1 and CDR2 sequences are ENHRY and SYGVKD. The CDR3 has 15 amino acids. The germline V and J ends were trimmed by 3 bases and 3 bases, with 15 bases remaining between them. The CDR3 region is CAISEGQGQDYEQYF. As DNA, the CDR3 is TGTGCCATCAGTGAAGGCCAAGGACAAGACTACGAGCAGTACTTC.

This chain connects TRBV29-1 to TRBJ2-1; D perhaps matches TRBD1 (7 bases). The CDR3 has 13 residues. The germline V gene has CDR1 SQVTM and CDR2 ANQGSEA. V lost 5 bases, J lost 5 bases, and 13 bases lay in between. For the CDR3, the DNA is TGCAGCGTTCATACAGGGGAGGACAATGAGCAGTTCTTC. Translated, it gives CSVHTGEDNEQFF.

The CDR3 loop is CASSYRGETQYF. The CDR3 DNA reads as TGCGCCAGCTCATACAGGGGAGAGACCCAGTACTTC. The gene calls are TRBV5-1 and TRBJ2-5, with TRBD1 matching over 7 bases. V lost 7 bases and J lost 4; bases outside the gene matches: 4. CDR3 size: 12 residues. In germline, CDR1 is SGHRS, CDR2 YFSETQ.

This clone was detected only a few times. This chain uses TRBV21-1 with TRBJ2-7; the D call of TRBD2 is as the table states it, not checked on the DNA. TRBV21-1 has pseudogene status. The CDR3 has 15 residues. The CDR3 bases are TGTGCCAGCAGCAAATTGGTCACGGTATCCTACGAGCAGTACTTC. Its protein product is CASSKLVTVSYEQYF.

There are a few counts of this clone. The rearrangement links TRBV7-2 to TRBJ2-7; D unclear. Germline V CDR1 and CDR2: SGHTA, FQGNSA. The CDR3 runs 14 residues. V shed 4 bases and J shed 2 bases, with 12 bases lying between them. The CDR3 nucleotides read TGTGCCAGCAGCTCCGGGCCCGCAACCTACGAGCAGTACTTC. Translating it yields CASSSGPATYEQYF.

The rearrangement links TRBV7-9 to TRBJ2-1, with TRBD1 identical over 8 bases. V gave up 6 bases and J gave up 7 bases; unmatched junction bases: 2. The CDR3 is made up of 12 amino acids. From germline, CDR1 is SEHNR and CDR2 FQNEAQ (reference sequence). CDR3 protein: CASSTGGNEQFF. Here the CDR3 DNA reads TGTGCCAGCAGTACAGGGGGGAATGAGCAGTTCTTC.

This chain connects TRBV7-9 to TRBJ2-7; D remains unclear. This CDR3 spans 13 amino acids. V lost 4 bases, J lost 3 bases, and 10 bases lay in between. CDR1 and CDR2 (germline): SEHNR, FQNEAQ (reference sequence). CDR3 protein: CASSSFDFYEQYF. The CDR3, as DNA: TGTGCCAGCAGCTCATTTGACTTCTACGAGCAGTACTTC.

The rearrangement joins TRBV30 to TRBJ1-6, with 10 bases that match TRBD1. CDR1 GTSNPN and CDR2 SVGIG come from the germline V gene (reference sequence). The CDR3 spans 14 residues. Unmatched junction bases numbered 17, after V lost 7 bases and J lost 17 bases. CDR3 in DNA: TGTGCCTTCTTCTTCGACAGGGGGCGTCTTCGGATCCACTTT. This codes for CAFFFDRGRLRIHF. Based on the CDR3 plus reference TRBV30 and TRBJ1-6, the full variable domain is SQTIHQWPATLVQPVGSPLSLECTVEGTSNPNLYWYRQAAGRGLQLLFYSVGIGQISSEVPQNLSASRPQDRQFILSSKKLLLSDSGFYLCAFFFDRGRLRIHFGNGTRLTVT.

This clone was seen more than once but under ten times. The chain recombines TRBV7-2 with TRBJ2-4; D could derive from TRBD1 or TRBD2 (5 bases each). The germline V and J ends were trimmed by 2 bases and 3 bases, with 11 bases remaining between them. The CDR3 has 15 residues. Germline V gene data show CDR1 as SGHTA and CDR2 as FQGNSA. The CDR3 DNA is TGTGCCAGCAGCTTATGGGGGAAGAGCAAAAACATTCAGTACTTC. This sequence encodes CASSLWGKSKNIQYF.